The 21 T cell receptor beta chains in this list originate from one sample, sequenced in a study of blood T cell repertoires in COVID-19. The assay was immunoSEQ multiplex PCR, and TCRdb's table has in-frame clones only and misses some. Found here are roughly 120,000 clones, around three quarters of them singletons; the top ten hold 6.2%. The specimen sequenced was peripheral blood. The origin of the receptors is a man aged 70-80 years with acute or convalescent COVID-19.

The V call is TRBV11-2, the J call TRBJ2-7; 11 nucleotides agree with TRBD2. The CDR3 runs 18 residues. V was clipped by 5 bases and J by 0 bases; unmatched bases: 12. Germline CDR1 and CDR2: SGHAT and FQNNGV. CDR3 sequence reads: CASSQGRTGTSGSYEQYF. CDR3 DNA: TGTGCCAGCAGCCAAGGGAGAACCGGGACTAGCGGCTCCTACGAGCAGTACTTC.

About this clone: At one of its ends the junction is not consistent with the germline gene, which may arise from a read error. The V call is TRBV9, the J call TRBJ1-2; possible D gene TRBD1, 5 bases. The length of the CDR3 is 13 residues. The V gene's germline CDR1 is SGDLS and CDR2 YYNGEE. For the CDR3, the DNA is TGTGCCAGCAGCGTGAGCTTTGACCGGACACCAGACTTC. Encoded protein: CASSVSFDRTPDF.

This sequence joins TRBV9 and TRBJ1-4; 7 nucleotides match TRBD1. V lost 1 base to trimming and J lost 8 bases; unmatched junction nucleotides: 2. This CDR3 contains 13 residues. Germline CDR1 reads SGDLS; CDR2 reads YYNGEE. Here the CDR3 reads CASSVRTGEKLFF. Here the CDR3 DNA reads TGTGCCAGCAGCGTAAGGACAGGCGAAAAACTGTTTTTT.

The count of this clone is one. The rearrangement joins TRBV9 to TRBJ2-5; possibly TRBD1 for D (5 bases). This CDR3 spans 13 amino acids. Germline-derived CDR1 and CDR2 are SGDLS and YYNGEE. Between the trimmed V and J ends, which lost 0 bases and 4 bases, there was a span of 7 bases. CDR3 nucleotide sequence: TGTGCCAGCAGCGTAGAGCAGGGAGAGACCCAGTACTTC. Protein sequence: CASSVEQGETQYF.

On this clone: Additional DNA sequences in this sample encode the identical CDR3. This sequence joins TRBV11-2 and TRBJ1-1, with TRBD1 matching over 7 bases. Germline trimming cut 5 bases from V and 0 bases from J; bases unmatched to any gene: 3. CDR1 and CDR2 from the germline V gene are SGHAT and FQNNGV. This CDR3 region has 14 residues. The CDR3 bases are TGTGCCAGCAGCCTACAGGGGATGAACACTGAAGCTTTCTTT. Protein sequence: CASSLQGMNTEAFF. The full variable domain, rest sourced from reference TRBV11-2 and TRBJ1-1, is EAGVAQSPRYKIIEKRQSVAFWCNPISGHATLYWYQQILGQGPKLLIQFQNNGVVDDSQLPKDRFSAERLKGVDSTLKIQPAKLEDSAVYLCASSLQGMNTEAFFGQGTRLTVV.

This clone was counted a few times. This chain connects TRBV5-4 to TRBJ1-2; 10 bases are a match to TRBD1. The CDR3 runs to 16 residues. The germline V gene has CDR1 SGHNT and CDR2 YYREEE (reference sequence). The ends lost 0 bases at V and 3 bases at J; junction bases unmatched: 5. CDR3 sequence (DNA): TGTGCCAGCAGCTTGGGGGGACAGGGGTCTTACTATGGCTACACCTTC. Its protein is CASSLGGQGSYYGYTF.

V usage is TRBV23-1 and J usage is TRBJ2-1; D unresolved. TRBV23-1 is recorded as an ORF, its role being uncertain. Trimming pared 6 bases from V and 14 bases from J, leaving 5 bases between. The CDR3 extends over 8 amino acids. CDR3 sequence: CASRCKFF. The DNA for the CDR3 is TGCGCCAGCAGATGTAAGTTCTTC.

The V gene is TRBV28, the J gene TRBJ2-1; 7 nucleotides match TRBD2. Germline V CDR1 and CDR2: MDHEN, SYDVKM. The V segment lost 1 base and the J segment 3 bases; nucleotides outside the gene matches: 12. The CDR3 extends over 18 amino acids. Written as DNA, the CDR3 is TGTGCCAGCAGTTTATTCGGTGGTGGGGCTAGCGGCTACAATGAGCAGTTCTTC. The encoded protein is CASSLFGGGASGYNEQFF.

This sequence joins TRBV5-1 and TRBJ2-1; 15 bases align to TRBD2. CDR1 SGHRS and CDR2 YFSETQ come from the germline V gene. The CDR3 runs 18 residues. V gave up 1 base and J gave up 5 bases; unmatched junction bases: 7. CDR3 residues: CASSLRTSGGAINNEQFF. The CDR3 nucleotides are TGCGCCAGCAGCTTGCGGACTAGCGGGGGGGCAATAAACAATGAGCAGTTCTTC.

CDR3 residues: CARQGASDEAFF. The CDR3 DNA reads TGTGCGCGACAGGGAGCAAGCGATGAAGCTTTCTTT. The rearrangement uses TRBV30 and TRBJ1-1; 7 bases agree with TRBD1. Looked up from germline, CDR1 is GTSNPN and CDR2 is SVGIG (reference sequence). This CDR3 is 12 amino acids long. The full variable domain, completed using reference TRBV30 and TRBJ1-1, is SQTIHQWPATLVQPVGSPLSLECTVEGTSNPNLYWYRQAAGRGLQLLFYSVGIGQISSEVPQNLSASRPQDRQFILSSKKLLLSDSGFYLCARQGASDEAFFGQGTRLTVV.

V gene TRBV24-1 combines with J gene TRBJ2-3; 10 bases map to TRBD2. The CDR3 is 17 amino acids. J gave up 0 bases and V 5 bases, and 7 bases lay outside the gene matches. CDR1 is KGHDR and CDR2 is SFDVKD in the germline V gene. The CDR3 bases are TGTGCCACCAGTGGTCTCCCTAGCGGGGGTAGCACAGATACGCAGTATTTT. Translation: CATSGLPSGGSTDTQYF.

The chain carries TRBV9 and TRBJ1-5, with D hard to call. Trimming stripped 0 bases from V and 3 bases from J, with 10 bases between. This CDR3 comprises 15 residues. Germline CDR1 reads SGDLS; CDR2 reads YYNGEE. The CDR3 spells CASSVDFGINQPQHF. The CDR3 nucleotides are TGTGCCAGCAGCGTAGATTTCGGGATCAATCAGCCCCAGCATTTT.

The rearrangement joins TRBV27 to TRBJ1-2; weak D call: TRBD1 (5 bases). This CDR3 has 13 amino acids. V lost 2 bases, J lost 9 bases, and 13 bases lay in between. Germline assignment: CDR1 MNHEY and CDR2 SMNVEV (reference sequence). CDR3 region: CASSLGAERSYTF. Written as DNA, the CDR3 is TGTGCCAGCAGTTTAGGGGCGGAACGGAGCTACACCTTC.

This chain links TRBV19 with TRBJ1-1; D is unclear. Per the germline V gene, CDR1 is LNHDA and CDR2 is SQIVND (reference sequence). The CDR3 has 16 residues. Trimming removed 0 bases from V and 10 bases from J, with 21 bases in between. This CDR3 reads CASSIEPGVHLLGAFF. In DNA form, the CDR3 reads TGTGCCAGTAGTATAGAACCGGGAGTCCACCTTCTAGGAGCTTTCTTT.

This chain uses TRBV6-5 with TRBJ2-3, with 10 positions matching TRBD2. Per germline, CDR1 MNHEY and CDR2 SVGAGI. Trimming took 6 bases from V and 2 from J; bases not matched to a gene: 5. CDR3 length: 15 residues. In DNA form, the CDR3 reads TGTGCCAGCAGAAGACTAGCGGGCCTCACAGATACGCAGTATTTT. As protein: CASRRLAGLTDTQYF.

The chain employs TRBV4-1 and TRBJ2-1, with D possibly matching TRBD1 (6 bases). Deletions cut 2 bases from V and 6 bases from J, with 11 bases between. This CDR3 is 14 amino acids long. Germline V gene data show CDR1 as MGHRA and CDR2 as YSYEKL. This chain's CDR3 is CASSQLVGGNEQFF. The CDR3 DNA reads as TGCGCCAGCAGCCAACTTGTAGGGGGCAATGAGCAGTTCTTC.

This clone was recorded a few times. The genes are TRBV7-9 and TRBJ2-7; maybe TRBD1 (5 bases). CDR1 SEHNR and CDR2 FQNEAQ come from the germline V gene (reference sequence). The CDR3 runs 13 residues. Trimming removed 3 bases at V and 2 bases at J, with 8 bases between. CDR3 region: CASSLTATYEQYF. In DNA, the CDR3 is TGTGCCAGCAGCTTGACAGCTACCTACGAGCAGTACTTC. Together with reference TRBV7-9 and TRBJ2-7, the CDR3 gives the full variable domain: DTGVSQNPRHKITKRGQNVTFRCDPISEHNRLYWYRQTLGQGPEFLTYFQNEAQLEKSRLLSDRFSAERPKGSFSTLEIQRTEQGDSAMYLCASSLTATYEQYFGPGTRLTVT.

This clone was seen once. The CDR3 DNA sequence: TGCAGCGTTGAAAGTGGGGCCGGCACTGAAGCTTTCTTT. Translation: CSVESGAGTEAFF. The chain employs TRBV29-1 and TRBJ1-1; possibly TRBD1 for D (5 bases). This CDR3 region has 13 residues. The germline V gene has CDR1 SQVTM and CDR2 ANQGSEA. V was cut by 2 bases and J by 4 bases, with 11 bases left in between.

This clone was observed a handful of times. This specimen includes other DNA sequences encoding the same CDR3. The gene calls are TRBV9 and TRBJ2-7; tentative D call: TRBD2 (6 bases). The V gene lost 2 bases and the J gene lost 4 bases, with 7 bases spanning the gap. Germline assignment: CDR1 SGDLS and CDR2 YYNGEE. There are 12 residues in the CDR3. The CDR3 reads CASSVEGYEQYF. In DNA form, the CDR3 reads TGTGCCAGCAGCGTGGAGGGTTACGAGCAGTACTTC.

V gene TRBV4-1 combines with J gene TRBJ1-6; possibly TRBD1 for D (6 bases). V was cut by 4 bases and J by 8 bases, with 12 bases left in between. This CDR3 contains 14 residues. Germline V gene lookup returns CDR1 MGHRA and CDR2 YSYEKL. The CDR3 sequence is CASSLDRRDSPLHF. CDR3 bases: TGCGCCAGCAGCCTCGACAGGCGCGATTCACCCCTCCACTTT.

J is TRBJ1-2 and V is TRBV6-5; D may be TRBD1 (6 bases). The germline gives CDR1 MNHEY, CDR2 SVGAGI. V was clipped by 7 bases and J by 8 bases, with 17 bases between them. CDR3 length equals 13 residues. CDR3 residues: CASINPGALGYTF. CDR3 nucleotide sequence: TGTGCCAGCATCAACCCAGGGGCTTTAGGCTACACCTTC.